This T cell receptor (beta chain) was sequenced in a study of shared clonotypes between healthy human individuals. Study observations and caveats: The sampled material consisted only of blood, and tissue repertoires are likely to differ.

All the donors were Caucasian adults who lived in Nashville, Tennessee. Genomic DNA of every subset was divided equally among multiple immunoSEQ plates. Sorted-subset replicate PCRs used about 200 ng DNA, roughly 28,000 T cell genomes. This table comes from immunoSEQ multiplex PCR, and its TCRdb copy is limited to in-frame clones, with some not included. The sample lists about 2.4 million clones, over 85% occurring once. This clone was observed a single time. Its antigen is as yet unknown. The sequencing input was naive CD4+ T cells from PBMCs. As to subset: CD45RA+ positively selected. The receptor was isolated from a man younger than 30 in good health. Some clones in this sample may be carry-over from other donors' samples.

Here the CDR3 reads CASSNTGSTGELFF. CDR3 sequence (DNA): TGTGCCAGCAGTAATACAGGGAGCACCGGGGAGCTGTTTTTT. The genes are TRBV6-6 and TRBJ2-2; D may be TRBD1 (6 bases). CDR1 is MNHNY and CDR2 is SVGAGI in the germline V gene (reference sequence). The CDR3 covers 14 residues. The germline V and J ends were trimmed by 5 bases and 4 bases, with 11 bases remaining between them.